This TCR beta chain came from a study of Ad26.COV2.S vaccination and SARS-CoV-2 variants (dated by TCRdb to the early 2020s). Background on the whole study: Donors in the vaccine arm were drawn from COV1001, a multicentre, randomized, double-blind, placebo-controlled phase I-IIa trial testing Ad26.COV2.S in healthy adults. Ad26.COV2.S was administered intramuscularly at a dose of 5x10^10 or 1x10^11 viral particles, either as one shot or as two shots given 56 days apart. TCRbeta repertoire sequencing was used to assess the specificity and breadth of SARS-CoV-2-reactive T cell receptors after Ad26.COV2.S vaccination. A total of 32 samples were included in the TCR-sequenced set, comprising 19 Ad26.COV2.S vaccine recipients, 5 placebo recipients and 8 SARS-CoV-2 convalescent individuals. Participants in the trial were split at random into five groups of five each, receiving low-dose or high-dose Ad26.COV2.S once or twice, or else placebo on both occasions. Investigators did not know the trial group allocation while performing experiments and assessing outcomes.

Beyond this particular receptor, the publication reports: After vaccination, substantial breadth of spike-specific CD8+ and CD4+ T cell responses was reported. Non-spike TCR breadth was comparable between vaccine and placebo recipients, consistent with the vaccine containing only spike. The authors noted that the TCR breadth and depth analyses may have underestimated total T cell responses. The study lacked the statistical power to compare responses across vaccine doses or regimens. Ad26.COV2.S recipients had higher spike-specific TCR breadth than placebo recipients (P = 0.0014).

The CDR3 measures 15 amino acids from cysteine to phenylalanine. The retained sequence is limited to the CDR3, 45 bases, with the frame set at the first base. CDR1 and CDR2 are read off the germline V gene (reference sequence) as LGHDT and YNNKEL. V loses 0 bases, J loses 7 bases, and the germline ends lie 13 bases apart. The treatment or condition label corresponds to: approximately 18 received Ad26.COV2.S at low or high dose, single or two shots; several received placebo; per-sample allocation not given. For vaccine and placebo recipients, the sequenced repertoires came from samples collected on day 63 after the first injection. In Cohort 1b, some 25 adults aged 18-55 years were enrolled at a single site in Boston, USA, between 29 July and 7 August 2020. As a vaccine, Ad26.COV2.S was a replication-incompetent adenovirus type 26 vector that expressed a prefusion-stabilized SARS-CoV-2 spike protein derived from the original Wuhan strain.

TCRbeta CDR3 regions were sequenced with the immunoSEQ Assay. After extraction, genomic DNA underwent amplification by bias-controlled multiplex PCR, followed by high-throughput sequencing. As for how the authors treated the data: To quantify the absolute abundance of every unique TCRbeta CDR3 region, sequences were collapsed and filtered. Usable DNA was measured by amplifying reference genes present in all nucleated cells, and TCRbeta template counts were normalized to that usable DNA to estimate T cell fraction. Repertoire TCRs were annotated as SARS-CoV-2-specific by exact matching of V gene, CDR3 amino acid sequence and J gene to a known reactive TCR set. The reference SARS-CoV-2 TCR set came from MIRA and was filtered for enrichment in COVID-19-positive ImmuneCODE repertoires, removing public or cross-reactive TCRs. Based on the MIRA antigens, annotated TCRs were further analysed at the level of specific ORF or position within ORF. Breadth was defined as annotated unique rearrangements over total unique productive rearrangements; depth was the summed frequency of those rearrangements. Two-sided Wilcoxon rank-sum tests were used to compare TCR breadth between groups. The clones in this table, taken by TCRdb from immuneACCESS, are in-frame only. Not every clone is retained; where verified, under half of the shortfall comes from an unresolved V gene, and the cause of the rest is unknown. V, J and clone size are those of that table, while D and trimming were read from the DNA. The sample table lists under 400,000 clones, around 87% of them with a count of one. The ten top clones hold around 3.7% of the sample.

A remark on this clone: The clone's antigen remains unknown. No much larger clone is present one base from it, and per-base qualities are unavailable.

The rearranged chain carries TRBV3-1 (or the pseudogene TRBV3-2) and TRBJ1-5; the D gene is perhaps TRBD1, on 6 matching bases. The clonotype was recovered from a person aged 18-60 years who received the Ad26.COV2.S COVID-19 vaccine or a placebo. The sample in question was peripheral blood, obtained in a trial of Ad26.COV2.S vaccine versus placebo. The CDR3 protein is CASSQDGGAGQPQHF. The DNA sequence reads TGTGCCAGCAGCCAAGACGGGGGGGCAGGACAGCCCCAGCATTTT.